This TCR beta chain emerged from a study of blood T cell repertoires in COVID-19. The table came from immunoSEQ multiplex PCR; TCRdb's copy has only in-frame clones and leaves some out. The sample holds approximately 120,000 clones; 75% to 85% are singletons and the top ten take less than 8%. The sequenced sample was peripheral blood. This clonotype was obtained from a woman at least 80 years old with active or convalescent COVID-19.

CDR3 in DNA: TGTGCCAGCAGTCCTTATCCGGGACAGGGACGGGACACTGAAGCTTTCTTT. Amino acid sequence: CASSPYPGQGRDTEAFF. The V and J genes are TRBV6-6 and TRBJ1-1; 9 bases map to TRBD1. Trimming at V came to 5 bases and at J to 3 bases, leaving 13 bases not matched to a gene. Germline V gene lookup returns CDR1 MNHNY and CDR2 SVGAGI (reference sequence). CDR3 length: 17 amino acids.